Listed below are T cell receptor beta chains from one sample, sequenced in a study of control samples from healthy donors and cancer patients. TCRdb keeps only in-frame clones here, not all; method: immunoSEQ multiplex PCR. The data contain approximately 150,000 clones, roughly 90% of them singletons. The sequencing input was blood. The receptor set was obtained from a man aged 30 to 39 in good health. The CDR3 runs from the conserved cysteine through the conserved F or W. D genes are given only for firm matches. Size is omitted from some rows. Given values are once, few, many or a class for expanded clones.

13,TRBV27,TRBD1,NA,TRBJ1-5,CASSNRGNQPQHF,TGTGCCAGCAGTAACAGGGGGAATCAGCCCCAGCATTTT
13,TRBV27,NA,NA,TRBJ2-3,CASSFLTRDTQYF,TGTGCCAGCAGTTTCTTGACACGGGATACGCAGTATTTT
24,TRBV6-2/TRBV6-3,NA,NA,TRBJ2-6,CASSPKGDGSQTGDQGVGANVLTF,TGTGCCAGCAGCCCGAAGGGCGATGGATCTCAGACAGGCGACCAGGGAGTTGGGGCCAACGTCCTGACTTTC
17,TRBV18,TRBD1,NA,TRBJ1-3,CASSLSGTGISGNTIYF,TGTGCCAGCTCACTATCCGGGACAGGGATCTCTGGAAACACCATATATTTT
16,TRBV13,NA,few,TRBJ1-2,CASSLAGRGKGYGYTF,TGTGCCAGCAGCTTAGCCGGGAGGGGAAAGGGATATGGCTACACCTTC
15,TRBV4-3,TRBD1,few,TRBJ1-2,CASSQELQGPYGYTF,TGCGCCAGCAGCCAAGAATTACAGGGGCCGTATGGCTACACCTTC
15,TRBV5-6,TRBD1,NA,TRBJ1-2,CASSPGQGKGYGYTF,TGTGCCAGCAGCCCGGGACAGGGAAAAGGGTATGGCTACACCTTC
15,TRBV6-5,NA,NA,TRBJ2-7,CASTTTGFPSYEQYF,TGTGCCAGCACCACTACGGGGTTCCCATCCTACGAGCAGTACTTC
14,TRBV6-5,TRBD1,NA,TRBJ1-4,CASSPYRGEEKLFF,TGTGCCAGCAGCCCCTACAGGGGAGAGGAAAAACTGTTTTTT
16,TRBV11-3,TRBD2,NA,TRBJ2-2,CASSLVTGGNTGELFF,TGTGCCAGCAGCTTAGTAACGGGGGGGAACACCGGGGAGCTGTTTTTT
15,TRBV27,NA,NA,TRBJ1-5,CASSLSWGAKQPQHF,TGTGCCAGCAGTTTATCGTGGGGGGCGAAACAGCCCCAGCATTTT
16,TRBV15,TRBD1,NA,TRBJ1-4,CATSRRRGAINEKLFF,TGTGCCACCAGCAGACGCAGGGGGGCTATTAATGAAAAACTGTTTTTT
20,TRBV19,NA,NA,TRBJ1-6,CASSEERGGSTRKYNSPLHF,TGTGCCAGTAGCGAAGAGAGGGGGGGATCAACGCGCAAGTATAATTCACCCCTCCACTTT
13,TRBV6-5,NA,NA,TRBJ2-5,CASRDRVTETQYF,TGTGCCAGCAGGGATAGGGTGACGGAGACCCAGTACTTC
12,TRBV3-1/TRBV3-2,NA,NA,TRBJ2-3,CASSRHTDTQYF,TGTGCCAGCAGCCGTCACACAGATACGCAGTATTTT
12,TRBV7-8,NA,NA,TRBJ1-4,CASRLSRVELFF,TGTGCCAGCAGACTTAGCAGGGTTGAACTGTTTTTT
15,TRBV7-2,NA,NA,TRBJ2-1,CASSLAPGLGNEQFF,TGTGCCAGCAGCTTAGCGCCGGGACTCGGCAATGAGCAGTTCTTC
12,TRBV12-3/TRBV12-4,NA,once,TRBJ2-7,CASSLAGVEQYF,TGTGCCAGCAGTTTAGCTGGAGTCGAGCAGTACTTC
13,TRBV24-1,NA,NA,TRBJ2-2,CATSEDGTGELFF,TGTGCCACCAGTGAGGACGGCACCGGGGAGCTGTTTTTT
14,TRBV11-3,NA,once,TRBJ2-3,CASSLYRSTDTQYF,TGTGCCAGCAGCTTATATCGGAGCACAGATACGCAGTATTTT
14,TRBV4-1,NA,NA,TRBJ2-7,CASSPYGGSYEQYF,TGCGCCAGCAGCCCCTATGGCGGATCCTACGAGCAGTACTTC
15,TRBV9,TRBD2,NA,TRBJ2-7,CASSVLAGGPLEQYF,TGTGCCAGCAGCGTATTGGCGGGGGGGCCCCTCGAGCAGTACTTC
15,TRBV11-2,NA,NA,TRBJ1-1,CASSLFTNVHTEAFF,TGTGCCAGCAGCCTTTTCACAAATGTTCACACTGAAGCTTTCTTT
15,TRBV7-2,TRBD2,NA,TRBJ2-3,CASSPRLAGSGLVYF,TGTGCCAGCAGCCCACGACTAGCGGGATCTGGTCTGGTGTATTTT
18,TRBV4-1,TRBD1,NA,TRBJ1-2,CASSQDTGSGQAYYGYTF,TGCGCCAGCAGCCAAGATACGGGGAGTGGACAGGCCTACTATGGCTACACCTTC
12,TRBV12-3/TRBV12-4,NA,NA,TRBJ1-2,CASSSRTYGYTF,TGTGCCAGCAGTTCGAGGACGTATGGCTACACCTTC
15,TRBV7-2,NA,NA,TRBJ2-7,CASSYGGSRSYEQYF,TGTGCCAGCAGCTACGGGGGTTCGCGCTCCTACGAGCAGTACTTC
12,TRBV7-2,NA,NA,TRBJ1-1,CASSLVVTEAFF,TGTGCCAGCAGCTTAGTCGTCACTGAAGCTTTCTTT
14,TRBV29-1,NA,NA,TRBJ1-2,CSVEIGLSDYGYTF,TGCAGCGTTGAAATCGGGCTCTCGGACTATGGCTACACCTTC
12,TRBV18,NA,NA,TRBJ2-5,CASSRPPGTQYF,TGTGCCAGCTCACGACCTCCGGGGACCCAGTACTTC
18,TRBV4-3,TRBD1,NA,TRBJ2-7,CASSQDPPGTAISYEQYF,TGCGCCAGCAGCCAAGATCCCCCCGGGACAGCAATCTCCTACGAGCAGTACTTC
15,TRBV19,NA,few,TRBJ2-7,CASSPEADFPYEQYF,TGTGCCAGTAGTCCGGAGGCAGATTTTCCCTACGAGCAGTACTTC
17,TRBV28,TRBD2,NA,TRBJ2-7,CASSTSGMLILSYEQYF,TGTGCCAGCAGTACTAGCGGGATGCTGATCCTCTCCTACGAGCAGTACTTC
13,TRBV10-2,NA,NA,TRBJ2-5,CASTRREQETQYF,TGCGCCAGCACTCGCAGGGAACAAGAGACCCAGTACTTC
15,TRBV11-3,TRBD1,NA,TRBJ2-3,CASSVGTGGWDTQYF,TGTGCCAGCAGCGTCGGGACAGGGGGCTGGGATACGCAGTATTTT
17,TRBV5-1,NA,NA,TRBJ1-2,CASSSPWDGSSNYGYTF,TGCGCCAGCAGCTCACCGTGGGACGGGAGCTCTAACTATGGCTACACCTTC
15,TRBV6-2/TRBV6-3,NA,NA,TRBJ1-3,CASSYRTSSGNTIYF,TGTGCCAGCAGTTACAGGACGAGCTCTGGAAACACCATATATTTT
13,TRBV11-3,NA,NA,TRBJ2-5,CASSADTVPTQYF,TGTGCCAGCAGCGCAGATACGGTGCCGACCCAGTACTTC
13,TRBV10-2,NA,NA,TRBJ2-3,CASSGQSTDTQYF,TGCGCCAGCAGTGGACAGTCCACAGATACGCAGTATTTT
16,TRBV7-3,NA,NA,TRBJ2-1,CASSLTGKGSYNEQFF,TGTGCCAGCAGCCTGACGGGCAAGGGCTCCTACAATGAGCAGTTCTTC
15,TRBV13,NA,once,TRBJ2-7,CASSPGPEGFYEQYF,TGTGCCAGCAGCCCGGGTCCGGAGGGGTTTTACGAGCAGTACTTC
16,TRBV18,NA,NA,TRBJ2-2,CASSPFGTTNTGELFF,TGTGCCAGCTCACCATTCGGGACAACGAACACCGGGGAGCTGTTTTTT
12,TRBV29-1,NA,NA,TRBJ2-6,CSVGNRANVLTF,TGCAGCGTTGGAAACAGGGCCAACGTCCTGACTTTC
12,TRBV19,NA,NA,TRBJ2-3,CASSPGGDTQYF,TGTGCCAGTAGCCCTGGGGGCGATACGCAGTATTTT
11,TRBV2,NA,NA,TRBJ2-3,CASGVADTQYF,TGTGCCAGCGGTGTGGCAGATACGCAGTATTTT
14,TRBV6-5,NA,NA,TRBJ2-5,CASSYEASLETQYF,TGTGCCAGCAGTTACGAGGCCTCCTTGGAGACCCAGTACTTC
14,TRBV6-5,NA,NA,TRBJ1-1,CASRAGGMNTEAFF,TGTGCCAGCAGGGCCGGGGGGATGAACACTGAAGCTTTCTTT
15,TRBV6-1,NA,NA,TRBJ1-2,CASSEGGNRAYGYTF,TGTGCCAGCAGTGAAGGCGGGAACAGGGCCTATGGCTACACCTTC
14,TRBV2,TRBD1,NA,TRBJ2-7,CASKGYRGSYEQYF,TGTGCCAGCAAGGGATACAGGGGCTCCTACGAGCAGTACTTC
13,TRBV7-2,NA,NA,TRBJ1-6,CASQGTLGSPLHF,TGTGCCAGTCAGGGCACGTTGGGTTCACCCCTCCACTTT
14,TRBV5-6,TRBD1,NA,TRBJ2-4,CASSFGTGGNIQYF,TGTGCCAGCAGCTTTGGGACAGGGGGAAACATTCAGTACTTC
11,TRBV30,NA,NA,TRBJ1-2,CAWRGEIGYTF,TGTGCCTGGAGAGGGGAGATCGGCTACACCTTC
15,TRBV5-1,TRBD2,once,TRBJ2-3,CASSPGGGMTDTQYF,TGCGCCAGCAGCCCGGGAGGGGGGATGACAGATACGCAGTATTTT
14,TRBV18,NA,NA,TRBJ2-7,CASSPQRDGYEQYF,TGTGCCAGCTCACCACAAAGGGACGGATACGAGCAGTACTTC
16,TRBV7-2,TRBD2,few,TRBJ2-1,CASSPRPGGGYNEQFF,TGTGCCAGCAGCCCAAGGCCGGGAGGGGGTTACAATGAGCAGTTCTTC
16,TRBV6-1,TRBD2,NA,TRBJ2-1,CASSEPRASGHNEQFF,TGTGCCAGCAGTGAGCCGAGGGCTAGCGGACACAATGAGCAGTTCTTC
14,TRBV19,NA,NA,TRBJ2-2,CASSLGGIPGELFF,TGTGCCAGTAGTCTTGGGGGGATTCCCGGGGAGCTGTTTTTT
15,TRBV5-4,TRBD2,NA,TRBJ2-3,CASSPASGGTDTQYF,TGTGCCAGCAGCCCGGCTAGCGGGGGCACAGATACGCAGTATTTT
15,TRBV18,TRBD1,NA,TRBJ1-4,CASSAQGATNEKLFF,TGTGCCAGCTCTGCACAGGGGGCAACTAATGAAAAACTGTTTTTT